The 17 T cell receptor beta chains presented below share a single source sample, sequenced in a study of shared clonotypes between healthy human individuals. Some clones are missing from TCRdb's copy, which holds only in-frame ones; the method was immunoSEQ multiplex PCR. The sample holds about half a million clones, about 85% seen once. Sequenced input: PBMCs. Receptors were obtained from a woman in her thirties or forties in good health. Some clones in this sample may be carry-over from other donors' samples.

On this clone itself: Possible read error: a much larger clone is one base away. Additional DNA sequences in this sample encode the identical CDR3. V gene TRBV5-1 combines with J gene TRBJ2-1; TRBD2 agrees at 9 bases. The length of the CDR3 is 19 residues. Trimming removed 4 bases from V and 3 bases from J; junction bases left unmatched: 17. Germline loops: CDR1 SGHRS, CDR2 YFSETQ. The CDR3 is CASSLFVLSTSGNYNEQFF. The CDR3 bases are TGCGCCAGCAGCCTCTTCGTTCTGTCGACTAGCGGAAACTACAATGAGCAGTTCTTC.

This clone was recorded many times. This chain uses TRBV28 with TRBJ2-3, with D maybe TRBD1 (6 bases). Looked up from germline, CDR1 is MDHEN and CDR2 is SYDVKM. The CDR3 extends over 14 amino acids. V lost 5 bases and J 5 bases, leaving 14 bases between the germline ends. The DNA of the CDR3 is TGTGCCAGCAGTCGACCCGGCAGGGGAGATACGCAGTATTTT. The encoded protein is CASSRPGRGDTQYF.

V is TRBV2 and J is TRBJ2-2; TRBD2 matches at 7 bases. This CDR3 contains 14 residues. Germline trimming cut 4 bases from V and 3 bases from J; bases unmatched to any gene: 2. CDR1 SNHLY and CDR2 FYNNEI come from the germline V gene. The CDR3 region is CASSGGRYTGELFF. CDR3 nucleotides: TGTGCCAGCAGTGGCGGGAGATACACCGGGGAGCTGTTTTTT.

Note on this clone: A much larger clone differs from this one at a single base, so this may be a read error. This same CDR3 is encoded by further DNA sequences in the sample. This sequence joins TRBV19 and TRBJ2-5; 16 nucleotides match TRBD2. The CDR3 sequence is 16 residues long. V shed 5 bases, J shed 4 bases, and the junction held 4 bases outside the gene matches. Germline V gives CDR1 LNHDA, CDR2 SQIVND (reference sequence). CDR3 in amino acids: CASSLGTSGRGETQYF. In DNA form, the CDR3 reads TGTGCCAGTAGTCTTGGGACTAGCGGGAGGGGAGAGACCCAGTACTTC.

The CDR3 DNA reads TGTGCCAGCAGCTTCGGACTAGCTCAGGGCAATGAGCAGTTCTTC. Translation: CASSFGLAQGNEQFF. The chain employs TRBV5-6 and TRBJ2-1; 8 bases fit TRBD2. The CDR3 contains 15 residues. CDR1 is SGHDT and CDR2 is YYEEEE in the germline V gene. The V segment lost 2 bases and the J segment 6 bases; nucleotides outside the gene matches: 7.

The rearrangement links TRBV2 to TRBJ2-5, with 9 bases lining up with TRBD1. V shed 7 bases and J 4 bases; nucleotides not matched to a gene: 4. The germline gives CDR1 SNHLY, CDR2 FYNNEI. This CDR3 has 13 amino acids. CDR3 nucleotide sequence: TGTGCCAGCAACCGGGACAGGGTAGAGACCCAGTACTTC. Its translation: CASNRDRVETQYF.

This clone has just one count. This rearrangement joins TRBV5-1 to TRBJ2-6; perhaps TRBD2 as D (6 bases). This CDR3 comprises 16 residues. Germline V gene lookup returns CDR1 SGHRS and CDR2 YFSETQ. V lost 7 bases and J 6 bases, leaving 20 bases between the germline ends. The CDR3 nucleotides read TGCGCCAGCTCCGTGTCGGGGGACCCCGCGGCCAACGTCCTGACTTTC. This sequence encodes CASSVSGDPAANVLTF.

On this clone itself: This sample includes further DNA sequences coding for the same CDR3. This rearrangement joins TRBV28 to TRBJ2-7; TRBD1 or TRBD2 may be the D gene (5 bases each). In germline, CDR1 is MDHEN, CDR2 SYDVKM. The V end lost 6 bases, the J end lost 4 bases, and 13 bases lay between the germline ends. The CDR3 is made up of 13 amino acids. This CDR3 reads CASSSPGGYEQYF. CDR3 DNA: TGTGCCAGCAGCTCCCCTGGGGGTTACGAGCAGTACTTC.

This clone was recorded a few times. This chain links TRBV5-4 with TRBJ2-1, with a weak D call TRBD1 (7 bases). Per germline, CDR1 SGHNT and CDR2 YYREEE (reference sequence). Trimming removed 3 bases at V and 2 bases at J, with 12 bases between. The CDR3 is 15 amino acids. In DNA, the CDR3 is TGTGCCAGCAGCTCTCAGGGGGGCACCTACAATGAGCAGTTCTTC. Its protein is CASSSQGGTYNEQFF.

The genes are TRBV27 and TRBJ2-7, with TRBD2 matching 7 bases. The length of the CDR3 is 14 residues. After removal of 5 bases from V and 1 base from J, the junction contained 5 bases not matched to a gene. Germline loops: CDR1 MNHEY, CDR2 SMNVEV (reference sequence). CDR3 protein: CASSQPGGSYEQYF. The CDR3 DNA reads as TGTGCCAGCAGTCAACCGGGAGGTTCCTACGAGCAGTACTTC.

V and J are TRBV9 and TRBJ2-7; a weak D match, TRBD1 (5 bases). V dropped 0 bases and J dropped 2 bases, with 15 bases sitting between them. The germline V gene has CDR1 SGDLS and CDR2 YYNGEE. The CDR3 has 16 residues. This CDR3 is CASSVGGGALAYEQYF. CDR3 DNA: TGTGCCAGCAGCGTAGGAGGTGGGGCCCTCGCCTACGAGCAGTACTTC. The full variable domain, its missing parts supplied by reference TRBV9 and TRBJ2-7, is DSGVTQTPKHLITATGQRVTLRCSPRSGDLSVYWYQQSLDQGLQFLIQYYNGEERAKGNILERFSAQQFPDLHSELNLSSLELGDSALYFCASSVGGGALAYEQYFGPGTRLTVT.

The chain couples TRBV18 to TRBJ1-1, with a tentative D call TRBD1 (5 bases). V was shortened by 3 bases and J by 2 bases, with 16 bases between the two germline ends. Germline lookup yields CDR1 KGHSH and CDR2 LQKENI. The CDR3 sequence is 16 residues long. CDR3 in amino acids: CASSPLGAIFNTEAFF. In nucleotides, the CDR3 is TGTGCCAGCTCACCCCTAGGGGCAATTTTTAACACTGAAGCTTTCTTT.

The chain carries TRBV6-5 and TRBJ2-5; D perhaps matches TRBD1 (5 bases). Per germline, CDR1 MNHEY and CDR2 SVGAGI. This CDR3 spans 14 amino acids. V dropped 6 bases and J dropped 5 bases, with 16 bases sitting between them. The CDR3 sequence is CASRPLQGVETQYF. CDR3 nucleotides: TGTGCCAGCAGACCCCTGCAGGGCGTTGAGACCCAGTACTTC.

This clone is a singleton in its sample. This may be a read error, as it is one base from a much larger clone. This chain links TRBV7-2 with TRBJ2-5; 8 bases map to TRBD2. The CDR3 runs 15 residues. Per the germline V gene, CDR1 is SGHTA and CDR2 is FQGNSA. Written as DNA, the CDR3 is TGTGCCAGAAGCTTAGCGGGAAGCGGGAGAGAGACCCAGTACTTC. Amino acid sequence: CARSLAGSGRETQYF.

The chain has TRBV6-5 and TRBJ2-7, with D tentatively TRBD1 (5 bases). V was shortened by 0 bases and J by 3 bases, with 9 bases between the two germline ends. This CDR3 is built from 14 residues. CDR1 is MNHEY and CDR2 is SVGAGI in the germline V gene. In nucleotides, the CDR3 is TGTGCCAGCAGTTACTCGGGCAGGGACTACGAGCAGTACTTC. The encoded protein is CASSYSGRDYEQYF.

Only a few counts were recorded for this clone. Germline and junction disagree at one end, which may indicate a read error. The chain uses TRBV7-7 and TRBJ2-5, with 14 bases fitting TRBD2. The CDR3 loop spans 15 amino acids. Per the germline V gene, CDR1 is SSHAT and CDR2 is FNYEAQ (reference sequence). The CDR3 DNA sequence: TGTGCTAGCAGCTCGGGACTAGCGGGAGAAGAGACCCAGTACTTC. As protein: CASSSGLAGEETQYF. Full variable domain (outside the CDR3, taken from reference TRBV7-7 and TRBJ2-5): GAGVSQSPRYKVTKRGQDVTLRCDPISSHATLYWYQQALGQGPEFLTYFNYEAQPDKSGLPSDRFSAERPEGSISTLTIQRTEQRDSAMYRCASSSGLAGEETQYFGPGTRLLVL.

This clone was detected a few times. The chain is built from TRBV7-9 and TRBJ2-1; maybe TRBD1 (5 bases). Germline assignment: CDR1 SEHNR and CDR2 FQNEAQ (reference sequence). The CDR3 is 16 residues long. Trimming cost V 1 base and J 0 bases, with 10 bases left between them. The CDR3 nucleotides are TGTGCCAGCAGCTTAGACGGAAGGGGCTCCTACAATGAGCAGTTCTTC. Its protein is CASSLDGRGSYNEQFF.